One sample yielded the 5 T cell receptor beta chains listed below, sequenced in a study of T cells in Graves' hyperthyroidism and ophthalmopathy. RNA transcripts were the template for amplifying TCR beta CDR3 regions. The HTBI primer set served for first-round RT-PCR of the TCR CDR3. TCRdb recomputed calls from the multiplex PCR reads with MiXCR, one row per CDR3 protein. The data contain more than 550,000 distinct CDR3 sequences, approximately 42% of them seen just once; the ten biggest clones take up under 8%. Material for sequencing was peripheral blood or thyroid tissue (not recorded which). The receptor set was obtained from an adult man with Graves' disease, either hyperthyroidism or ophthalmopathy (not recorded which).

The V and J genes are TRBV19 and TRBJ2-5; unclear D gene. Germline CDR1 is LNHDA and CDR2 is SQIVND (reference sequence). The CDR3 spans 14 residues. V lost 3 bases and J 0 bases, leaving 8 bases between the germline ends. CDR3 sequence reads: CASSILLNQETQYF. In DNA, the CDR3 is TGTGCCAGTAGTATCCTCTTAAACCAAGAGACCCAGTACTTC.

The table lists this clonotype with many counts. This sequence joins TRBV12-3 or TRBV12-4 and TRBJ1-1; D is unresolved. Trimming shortened V by 6 bases and J by 0 bases, and 8 bases separated the two germline ends. This CDR3 comprises 13 residues. CDR3 DNA: TGTGCCAGCAGACAAACAGTGAACACTGAAGCTTTCTTT. This translates into CASRQTVNTEAFF.

About this clonotype: This could be a read error, since a much larger clone is one nucleotide away. CDR3 nucleotide sequence: TGTGCCATCAGTTACGCTTCGGTGCAAGAGACCCAGTACTTC. Residues: CAISYASVQETQYF. The J gene is TRBJ2-5, the V gene TRBV6-5; D not certain. Germline V lookup: CDR1 MNHEY, CDR2 SVGAGI. This CDR3 region has 14 residues.

The chain couples TRBV29-1 to TRBJ2-7; D is unresolved. The germline V gene encodes CDR1 SQVTM and CDR2 ANQGSEA. The CDR3 sequence is 12 residues long. Trimming left V 5 bases short and J 4 bases short, with 12 bases between. CDR3 in DNA: TGCAGCGTTCGAAGGGATGGATACGAGCAGTACTTC. Translated, it gives CSVRRDGYEQYF.

On this clonotype itself: A much larger clone sits a single nucleotide away, making a read error possible. The chain recombines TRBV25-1 with TRBJ1-2; D not certain. The CDR3 spans 13 residues. Per germline, CDR1 MGHDK and CDR2 SYGVNS. With 6 bases removed from V and 2 bases from J, the gap between germline ends came to 10 bases. The CDR3 bases are TGTGCCAGCAGCCCGGAGGACAACTATGGCTACACCTTC. This translates into CASSPEDNYGYTF.